The next 25 T cell receptor beta chains were all read from a single sample in a study of early T cells in non-severe SARS-CoV-2 infection. One entry per CDR3 protein, called by TCRdb with MiXCR from the 5' RACE reads. The data show tens of thousands of distinct CDR3 sequences, less than 7% seen once. Sample: whole blood. These receptors came from an adult who was a healthcare worker with PCR-confirmed SARS-CoV-2 infection or an uninfected control (not recorded which).

The chain carries TRBV5-5 and TRBJ2-1, with no clear D. CDR1 and CDR2 from the germline V gene are SGHKS and YYEKEE (reference sequence). This CDR3 is 12 amino acids long. V lost 0 bases to trimming and J lost 7 bases, with 5 bases between them. The CDR3 loop is CASSLDSNEQFF. CDR3 sequence (DNA): TGTGCCAGCAGCTTGGACAGTAATGAGCAGTTCTTC.

V and J are TRBV12-3 or TRBV12-4 and TRBJ2-2, with D perhaps matching TRBD1 (5 bases). The germline V and J ends were trimmed by 1 base and 4 bases, with 13 bases remaining between them. This CDR3 comprises 16 residues. In nucleotides, the CDR3 is TGTGCCAGCAGTTTAGGACAGTGGGCCCTCACCGGGGAGCTGTTTTTT. It translates to CASSLGQWALTGELFF.

This clonotype was recorded at least ten times. The chain combines TRBV27 with TRBJ1-1; 9 bases align to TRBD1. Germline values: CDR1 MNHEY, CDR2 SMNVEV (reference sequence). The CDR3 is 14 amino acids. After removal of 4 bases from V and 3 bases from J, the junction contained 3 bases not matched to a gene. The CDR3 DNA sequence: TGTGCCAGCAGTTCCCGGGACAGGGACACTGAAGCTTTCTTT. This encodes CASSSRDRDTEAFF.

This clonotype was observed a handful of times. The chain combines TRBV2 with TRBJ2-7; 9 bases agree with TRBD1. Germline loops: CDR1 SNHLY, CDR2 FYNNEI. The CDR3 covers 13 residues. J gave up 2 bases and V 7 bases, and 3 bases lay outside the gene matches. The CDR3 is CASNGQGPYEQYF. As DNA, the CDR3 is TGTGCCAGCAACGGACAGGGGCCCTACGAGCAGTACTTC.

This clonotype was observed at least ten times. The chain uses TRBV6-2 or TRBV6-3 and TRBJ2-3; the D is unclear. The CDR3 runs to 15 residues. Germline V gene data show CDR1 as MNHEY and CDR2 as SVGEGT. V shed 5 bases and J shed 4 bases, with 16 bases lying between them. CDR3 residues: CASSKWGFPADTQYF. CDR3 in DNA: TGTGCCAGCAGTAAATGGGGATTTCCGGCAGATACGCAGTATTTT.

The chain combines TRBV10-3 with TRBJ2-1; D is unclear. V was clipped by 4 bases and J by 4 bases, with 5 bases between them. Germline V lookup: CDR1 ENHRY, CDR2 SYGVKD. This CDR3 is 12 amino acids long. The CDR3 DNA reads TGTGCCATCAGTGTGTCGTACAATGAGCAGTTCTTC. Protein sequence: CAISVSYNEQFF.

This clonotype was seen repeatedly, ten times or more. This rearrangement joins TRBV11-3 to TRBJ2-3, with 7 bases lining up with TRBD1. CDR3 size: 16 residues. Germline V lookup: CDR1 SGHNT, CDR2 YENEEA. V was pared by 6 bases and J by 1 base, with 10 bases of the junction left unmatched. This CDR3 reads CASSRGTAYRTDTQYF. The CDR3 region has the DNA TGTGCCAGCAGTAGGGGGACAGCCTACCGCACAGATACGCAGTATTTT.

This chain joins TRBV11-2 and TRBJ2-1; D is uncertain. This CDR3 region has 14 residues. V was pared by 0 bases and J by 10 bases, with 13 bases between. CDR1 is SGHAT, CDR2 FQNNGV, per germline. CDR3 DNA sequence: TGTGCCAGCAGCTTAGATCCGGGCACTTCGGAGCAGTTCTTC. Translating gives CASSLDPGTSEQFF.

This clonotype was counted between two and nine times. The chain carries TRBV2 and TRBJ2-6; D might be TRBD2 (6 bases). Germline V gene lookup returns CDR1 SNHLY and CDR2 FYNNEI. The CDR3 has 17 amino acids. The ends were cut back, 11 bases at V and 0 bases at J, with 20 bases in the middle. DNA for the CDR3: TGTGCCGCGGTTCCTGAAGGACTACTCTCTGGGGCCAACGTCCTGACTTTC. It codes for CAAVPEGLLSGANVLTF.

This rearrangement joins TRBV7-9 to TRBJ2-2; D tentatively reads TRBD1 or TRBD2 (6 bases each). The CDR3 sequence is 14 residues long. The V gene lost 1 base and the J gene lost 6 bases, with 9 bases spanning the gap. Germline V gene lookup returns CDR1 SEHNR and CDR2 FQNEAQ (reference sequence). The CDR3 protein is CASSLVGGPGELFF. CDR3 sequence (DNA): TGTGCCAGCAGCTTAGTCGGGGGCCCCGGGGAGCTGTTTTTT.

This sequence joins TRBV28 and TRBJ2-7; possibly TRBD1 or TRBD2 for D (5 bases each). The V end lost 8 bases, the J end lost 0 bases, and 5 bases lay between the germline ends. The CDR3 runs 11 residues. CDR1 and CDR2 (germline): MDHEN, SYDVKM. CDR3 in amino acids: CASGGSYEQYF. The CDR3 DNA reads TGTGCCAGCGGGGGCTCCTACGAGCAGTACTTC.

This clonotype was detected a few times. The chain couples TRBV3-1 to TRBJ1-2, with TRBD1 as a possible D gene (5 bases). The CDR3 spans 14 residues. With 2 bases removed from V and 2 bases from J, the gap between germline ends came to 9 bases. Germline loops: CDR1 LGHDT, CDR2 YNNKEL (reference sequence). The CDR3 protein is CASSQRGANYGYTF. The CDR3 DNA reads TGTGCCAGCAGCCAACGGGGCGCGAACTATGGCTACACCTTC.

The V gene is TRBV11-1, the J gene TRBJ2-2, with TRBD2 matching 7 bases. CDR1 and CDR2 from the germline V gene are SGHAT and FQDESV (reference sequence). V trimming: 5 bases; J trimming: 2 bases; junction bases outside the gene matches: 2. The CDR3 length is 14 residues. This CDR3 reads CASSRLANTGELFF. For the CDR3, the DNA is TGTGCCAGCAGCCGACTAGCCAACACCGGGGAGCTGTTTTTT.

At least ten counts were recorded for this clonotype. This chain links TRBV11-2 with TRBJ2-3; D not resolved. The germline V and J ends were trimmed by 0 bases and 6 bases, with 7 bases remaining between them. Germline CDR1 SGHAT, CDR2 FQNNGV. This CDR3 is 13 amino acids long. In nucleotides, the CDR3 is TGTGCCAGCAGCTTAGAAGGAGCGGATACGCAGTATTTT. The encoded protein is CASSLEGADTQYF.

The chain recombines TRBV20-1 with TRBJ1-5, with D hard to call. There are 14 residues in the CDR3. Germline V gene data show CDR1 as DFQATT and CDR2 as SNEGSKA (reference sequence). Between the trimmed V and J ends, which lost 3 bases and 0 bases, there was a span of 9 bases. Written as DNA, the CDR3 is TGCAGTGCTAGCGGAAGCTATAGCAATCAGCCCCAGCATTTT. This sequence encodes CSASGSYSNQPQHF.

At least ten counts were recorded for this clonotype. The J gene is TRBJ2-3, the V gene TRBV20-1, with 15 bases fitting TRBD2. Per the germline V gene, CDR1 is DFQATT and CDR2 is SNEGSKA (reference sequence). The length of the CDR3 is 14 residues. With 6 bases clipped from V and 6 bases from J, the junction kept 4 bases outside the gene matches. The CDR3 spells CSAPGLAGGDTQYF. Written as DNA, the CDR3 is TGCAGTGCCCCGGGACTAGCGGGGGGTGATACGCAGTATTTT.

As for this clonotype: Since a much larger clone is just one base distant, this may be a read error. The rearrangement joins TRBV18 to TRBJ2-7; the D is unclear. This CDR3 has 13 residues. The V gene lost 6 bases and the J gene lost 2 bases, with 11 bases spanning the gap. CDR1 is KGHSH, CDR2 LQKENI, per germline. The CDR3 nucleotides are TGTGCCAGCTCCCCCGATATGCCCTACGAGCAGTACTTC. Amino acids: CASSPDMPYEQYF.

In its sample, this clonotype was seen a few times. In DNA, the CDR3 is TGTGCCAGCCGTCAATGGCTGGGCACTGAAGCTTTCTTT. Translating it yields CASRQWLGTEAFF. This chain connects TRBV7-2 to TRBJ1-1; D ambiguous. From germline, CDR1 is SGHTA and CDR2 FQGNSA. V was pared by 8 bases and J by 4 bases, with 14 bases between. The CDR3 contains 13 residues. Based on the CDR3 plus reference TRBV7-2 and TRBJ1-1, the full variable domain is GAGVSQSPSNKVTEKGKDVELRCDPISGHTALYWYRQSLGQGLEFLIYFQGNSAPDKSGLPSDRFSAERTGGSVSTLTIQRTQQEDSAVYLCASRQWLGTEAFFGQGTRLTVV.

The table lists this clonotype with a few counts. V gene TRBV12-3 or TRBV12-4 combines with J gene TRBJ2-3; possibly TRBD1 for D (6 bases). Trimming pared 1 base from V and 4 bases from J, leaving 9 bases between. The CDR3 has 14 amino acids. The CDR3 sequence: CASSLGGPADTQYF. For the CDR3, the DNA is TGTGCCAGCAGTTTAGGGGGGCCGGCAGATACGCAGTATTTT.

This clonotype came up many times. This chain's CDR3 is CASNGRRGETQYF. The CDR3 coding sequence is TGTGCCAGCAACGGCCGCCGGGGAGAGACCCAGTACTTC. The gene calls are TRBV28 and TRBJ2-5; D might be TRBD2 (5 bases). The V and J ends lost 7 bases and 4 bases respectively, with 13 bases between them. Germline V gives CDR1 MDHEN, CDR2 SYDVKM. The CDR3 loop spans 13 amino acids.

This clonotype was counted many times. The rearrangement uses TRBV2 and TRBJ2-3, with 7 bases aligning to TRBD2. Germline lookup yields CDR1 SNHLY and CDR2 FYNNEI. Trimming cost V 2 bases and J 6 bases; bases outside gene matches: 8. This CDR3 comprises 15 residues. The CDR3 loop is CASSELTSRADTQYF. Written as DNA, the CDR3 is TGTGCCAGCAGTGAACTGACTAGCAGGGCGGATACGCAGTATTTT.

This clonotype was counted only a few times. V gene TRBV11-3 combines with J gene TRBJ2-2; no definite D call. The V gene's germline CDR1 is SGHNT and CDR2 YENEEA. V was pared by 3 bases and J by 4 bases, with 12 bases between. The CDR3 loop spans 15 amino acids. In DNA, the CDR3 is TGTGCCAGCAGCTTGGGTGCAGGCTTCACCGGGGAGCTGTTTTTT. This translates into CASSLGAGFTGELFF.

The chain has TRBV7-8 and TRBJ1-1; D unresolved. Trimming stripped 1 base from V and 2 bases from J, with 8 bases between. The CDR3 has 14 residues. The V gene's germline CDR1 is SGHVS and CDR2 FQNEAQ. The CDR3 protein is CASSLVGRNTEAFF. The CDR3 DNA is TGTGCCAGCAGCTTAGTTGGCCGAAACACTGAAGCTTTCTTT.

This clonotype was seen only a few times. This chain joins TRBV27 and TRBJ2-2; no clear D. This CDR3 has 15 amino acids. The germline V gene encodes CDR1 MNHEY and CDR2 SMNVEV (reference sequence). V was shortened by 5 bases and J by 4 bases, with 14 bases between the two germline ends. The CDR3 DNA reads TGTGCCAGCAGTCCCCGGGCGGTTTCCACCGGGGAGCTGTTTTTT. It translates to CASSPRAVSTGELFF.

This clonotype has at least ten counts. This sequence joins TRBV7-2 and TRBJ2-7; weak D call: TRBD2 (7 bases). CDR1 and CDR2 from the germline V gene are SGHTA and FQGNSA. Trimming removed 3 bases at V and 2 bases at J, with 8 bases between. This CDR3 contains 13 residues. The CDR3 spells CASSLRGPYEQYF. In DNA, the CDR3 is TGTGCCAGCAGCTTGCGGGGGCCCTACGAGCAGTACTTC.